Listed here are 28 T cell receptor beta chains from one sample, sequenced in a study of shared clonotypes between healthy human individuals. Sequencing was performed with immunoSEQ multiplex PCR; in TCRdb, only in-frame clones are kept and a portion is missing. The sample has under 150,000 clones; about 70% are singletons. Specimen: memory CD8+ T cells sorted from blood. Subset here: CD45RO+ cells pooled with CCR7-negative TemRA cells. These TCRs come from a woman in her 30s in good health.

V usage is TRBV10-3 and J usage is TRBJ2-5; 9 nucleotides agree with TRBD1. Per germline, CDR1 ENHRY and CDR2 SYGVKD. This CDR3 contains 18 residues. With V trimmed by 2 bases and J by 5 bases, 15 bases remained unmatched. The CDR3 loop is CAISEPLAGTGILETQYF. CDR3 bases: TGTGCCATCAGTGAGCCACTTGCCGGGACAGGGATTTTGGAGACCCAGTACTTC.

The CDR3: CASSPDRGLGEQYF. The DNA of the CDR3 is TGTGCCAGCAGTCCCGACAGGGGGCTCGGCGAGCAGTACTTC. J is TRBJ2-7 and V is TRBV7-9; 10 positions agree with TRBD1. The CDR3 spans 14 residues. The junction had 8 bases not matched to a gene; V was cut back by 6 bases and J by 6 bases. Germline V gene data show CDR1 as SEHNR and CDR2 as FQNEAQ (reference sequence).

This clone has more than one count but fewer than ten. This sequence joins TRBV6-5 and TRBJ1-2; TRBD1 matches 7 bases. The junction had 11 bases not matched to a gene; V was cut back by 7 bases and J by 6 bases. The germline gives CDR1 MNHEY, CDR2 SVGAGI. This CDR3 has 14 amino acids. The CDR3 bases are TGTGCCAGCACTCATTCAGGGGGGGGAGATGGCTACACCTTC. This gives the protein CASTHSGGGDGYTF.

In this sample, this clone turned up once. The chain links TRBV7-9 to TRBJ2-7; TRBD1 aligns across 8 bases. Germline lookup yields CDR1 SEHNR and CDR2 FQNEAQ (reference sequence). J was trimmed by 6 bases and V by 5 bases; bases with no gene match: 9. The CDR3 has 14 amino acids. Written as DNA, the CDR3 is TGTGCCAGCAGCGAAGGTTACAGGGGGTCCGAGCAGTACTTC. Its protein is CASSEGYRGSEQYF.

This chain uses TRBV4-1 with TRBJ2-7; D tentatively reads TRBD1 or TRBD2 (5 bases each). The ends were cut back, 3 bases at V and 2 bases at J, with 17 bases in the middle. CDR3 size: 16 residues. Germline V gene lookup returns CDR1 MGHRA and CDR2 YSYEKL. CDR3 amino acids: CASSHFGALGTYEQYF. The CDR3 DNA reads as TGCGCCAGCAGCCATTTCGGGGCCCTGGGGACCTACGAGCAGTACTTC.

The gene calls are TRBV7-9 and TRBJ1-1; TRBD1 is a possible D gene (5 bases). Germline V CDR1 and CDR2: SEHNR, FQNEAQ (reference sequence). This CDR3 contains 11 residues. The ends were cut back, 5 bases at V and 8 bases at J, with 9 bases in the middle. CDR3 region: CASSPGTEAFF. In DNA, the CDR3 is TGTGCCAGCAGCCCAGGGACCGAAGCTTTCTTT.

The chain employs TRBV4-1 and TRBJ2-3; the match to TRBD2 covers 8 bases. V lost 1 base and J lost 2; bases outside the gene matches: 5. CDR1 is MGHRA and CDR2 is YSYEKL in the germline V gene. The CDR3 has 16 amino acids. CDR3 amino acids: CASSQAQREYTDTQYF. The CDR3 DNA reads TGCGCCAGCAGCCAAGCCCAGCGGGAGTACACAGATACGCAGTATTTT.

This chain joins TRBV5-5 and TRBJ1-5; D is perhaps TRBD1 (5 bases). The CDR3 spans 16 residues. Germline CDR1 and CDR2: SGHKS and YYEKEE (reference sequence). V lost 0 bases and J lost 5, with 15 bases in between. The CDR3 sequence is CASSLGSRDGYQPQHF. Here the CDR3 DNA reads TGTGCCAGCAGCTTGGGGAGTCGGGACGGTTATCAGCCCCAGCATTTT.

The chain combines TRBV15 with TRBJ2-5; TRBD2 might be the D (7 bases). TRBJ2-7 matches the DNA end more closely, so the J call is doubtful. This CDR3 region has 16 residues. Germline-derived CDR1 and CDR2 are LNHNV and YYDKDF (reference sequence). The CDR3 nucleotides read TGTGCCACCAGCAGAGATCCAGGGGAGGGCCATGACGAGCAGTACTTC. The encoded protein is CATSRDPGEGHDEQYF.

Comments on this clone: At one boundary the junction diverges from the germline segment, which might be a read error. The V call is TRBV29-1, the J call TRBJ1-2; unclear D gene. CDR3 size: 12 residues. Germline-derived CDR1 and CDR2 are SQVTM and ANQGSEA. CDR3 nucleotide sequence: TGCACCGTTGAGGGCGGGAAGTATGGCTACACCTTC. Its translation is CTVEGGKYGYTF.

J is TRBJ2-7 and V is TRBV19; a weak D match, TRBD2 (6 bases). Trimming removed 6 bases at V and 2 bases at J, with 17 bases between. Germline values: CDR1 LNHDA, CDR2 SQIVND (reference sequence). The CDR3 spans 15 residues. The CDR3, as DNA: TGTGCCAGTAGCCGGTTGGGGACTGGACCCTACGAGCAGTACTTC. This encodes CASSRLGTGPYEQYF.

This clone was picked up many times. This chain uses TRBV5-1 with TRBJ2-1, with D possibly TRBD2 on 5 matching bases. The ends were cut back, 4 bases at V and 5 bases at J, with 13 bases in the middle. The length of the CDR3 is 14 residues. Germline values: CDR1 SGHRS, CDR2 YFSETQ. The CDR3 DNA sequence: TGCGCCAGCAGCCCCGTCGGGAACAACAATGAGCAGTTCTTC. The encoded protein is CASSPVGNNNEQFF.

The CDR3 region is CASSLFDSYRYGYTF. The DNA for the CDR3 is TGCGCCAGCAGCTTGTTCGACTCTTACCGTTATGGCTACACCTTC. The gene calls are TRBV5-1 and TRBJ1-2; D uncertain. Germline values: CDR1 SGHRS, CDR2 YFSETQ. Trimming stripped 1 base from V and 5 bases from J, with 15 bases between. The CDR3 consists of 15 residues.

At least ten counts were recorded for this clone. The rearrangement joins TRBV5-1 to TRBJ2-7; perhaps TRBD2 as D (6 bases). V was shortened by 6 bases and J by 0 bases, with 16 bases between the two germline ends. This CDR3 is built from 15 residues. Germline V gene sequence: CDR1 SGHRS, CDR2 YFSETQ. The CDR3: CASTQDASASYEQYF. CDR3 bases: TGCGCCAGCACACAGGATGCTAGCGCCTCCTACGAGCAGTACTTC.

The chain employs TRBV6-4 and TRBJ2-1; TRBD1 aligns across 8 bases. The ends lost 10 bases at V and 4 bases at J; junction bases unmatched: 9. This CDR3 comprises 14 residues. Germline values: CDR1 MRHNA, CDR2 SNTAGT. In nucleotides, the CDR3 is TGTGCCACCGCCTTGACAGGGGAGTACAATGAGCAGTTCTTC. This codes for CATALTGEYNEQFF.

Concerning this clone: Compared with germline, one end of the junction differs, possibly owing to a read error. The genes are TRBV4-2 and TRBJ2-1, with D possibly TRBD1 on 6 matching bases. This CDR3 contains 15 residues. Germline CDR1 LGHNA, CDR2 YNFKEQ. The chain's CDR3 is CASSQATGSFNEQFF. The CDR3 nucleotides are TGTGCCAGCAGCCAAGCTACAGGGTCCTTCAATGAGCAGTTCTTC.

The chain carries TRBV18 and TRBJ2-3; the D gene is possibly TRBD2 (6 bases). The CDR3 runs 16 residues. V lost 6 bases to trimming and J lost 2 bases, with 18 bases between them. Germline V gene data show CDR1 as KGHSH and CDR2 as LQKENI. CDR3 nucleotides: TGTGCCAGCTCCGATTCCGGGGGTCCACTCACAGATACGCAGTATTTT. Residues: CASSDSGGPLTDTQYF.

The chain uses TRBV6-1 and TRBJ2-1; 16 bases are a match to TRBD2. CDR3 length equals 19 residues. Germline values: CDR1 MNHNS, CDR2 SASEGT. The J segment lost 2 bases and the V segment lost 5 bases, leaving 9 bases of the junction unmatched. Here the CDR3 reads CASSQGTSGRAYAYNEQFF. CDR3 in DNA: TGTGCCAGCAGTCAAGGGACTAGCGGGAGGGCCTATGCCTACAATGAGCAGTTCTTC.

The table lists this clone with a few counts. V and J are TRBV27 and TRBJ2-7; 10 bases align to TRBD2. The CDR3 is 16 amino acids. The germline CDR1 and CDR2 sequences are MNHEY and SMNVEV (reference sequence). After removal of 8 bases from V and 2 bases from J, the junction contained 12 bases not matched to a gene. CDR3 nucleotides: TGTGCCAGCGGAGTAGTAGGGCTAGCGGGAGCCTACGAGCAGTACTTC. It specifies CASGVVGLAGAYEQYF.

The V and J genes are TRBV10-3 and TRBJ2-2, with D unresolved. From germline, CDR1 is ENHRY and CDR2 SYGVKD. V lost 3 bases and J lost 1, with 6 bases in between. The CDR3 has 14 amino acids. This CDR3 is CAISDLKNTGELFF. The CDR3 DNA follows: TGTGCCATCAGTGACCTCAAGAACACCGGGGAGCTGTTTTTT.

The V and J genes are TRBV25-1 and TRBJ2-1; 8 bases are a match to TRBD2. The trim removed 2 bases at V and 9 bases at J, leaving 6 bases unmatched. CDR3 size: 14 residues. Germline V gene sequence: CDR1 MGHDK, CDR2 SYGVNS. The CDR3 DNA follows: TGTGCCAGCAGTGAAAGGCGGGAGGTCACTGAGCAGTTCTTC. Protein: CASSERREVTEQFF.

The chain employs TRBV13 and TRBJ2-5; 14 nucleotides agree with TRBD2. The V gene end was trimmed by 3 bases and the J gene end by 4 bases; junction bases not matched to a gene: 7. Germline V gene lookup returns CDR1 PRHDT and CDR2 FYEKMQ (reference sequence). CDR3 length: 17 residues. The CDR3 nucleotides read TGTGCCAGCAGCTTTGCACCGGGACTAGCGGGAGTAGAGACCCAGTACTTC. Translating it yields CASSFAPGLAGVETQYF.

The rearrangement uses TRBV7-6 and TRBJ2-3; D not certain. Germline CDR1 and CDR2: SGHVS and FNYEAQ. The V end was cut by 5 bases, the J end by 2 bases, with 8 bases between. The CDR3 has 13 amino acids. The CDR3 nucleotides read TGTGCCAGCAGCACAGCCCCCACAGATACGCAGTATTTT. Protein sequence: CASSTAPTDTQYF.

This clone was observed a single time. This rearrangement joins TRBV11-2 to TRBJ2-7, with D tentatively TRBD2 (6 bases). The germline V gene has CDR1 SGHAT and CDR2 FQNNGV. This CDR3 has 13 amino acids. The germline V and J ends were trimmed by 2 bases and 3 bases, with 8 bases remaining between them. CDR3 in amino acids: CASSLMGGYEQYF. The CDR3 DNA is TGTGCCAGCAGCTTAATGGGGGGCTACGAGCAGTACTTC. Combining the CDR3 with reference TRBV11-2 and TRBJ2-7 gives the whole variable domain EAGVAQSPRYKIIEKRQSVAFWCNPISGHATLYWYQQILGQGPKLLIQFQNNGVVDDSQLPKDRFSAERLKGVDSTLKIQPAKLEDSAVYLCASSLMGGYEQYFGPGTRLTVT.

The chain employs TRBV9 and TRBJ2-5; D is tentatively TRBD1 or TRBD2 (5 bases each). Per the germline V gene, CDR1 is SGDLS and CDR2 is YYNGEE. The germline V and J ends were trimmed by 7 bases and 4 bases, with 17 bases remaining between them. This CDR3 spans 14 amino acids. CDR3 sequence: CASQRGRTRETQYF. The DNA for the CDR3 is TGTGCCAGCCAAAGGGGTAGGACTCGAGAGACCCAGTACTTC.

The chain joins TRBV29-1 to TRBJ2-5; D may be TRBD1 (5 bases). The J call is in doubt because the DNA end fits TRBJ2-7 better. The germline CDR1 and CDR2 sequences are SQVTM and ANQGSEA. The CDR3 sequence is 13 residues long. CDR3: CSANYPDSYEQYF. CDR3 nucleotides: TGCAGCGCCAATTACCCAGACAGTTACGAGCAGTACTTC.

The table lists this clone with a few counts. CDR3 sequence (DNA): TGTGCCAGCAGTGCCGCCGGACAGGGGAGAGGTCAGCCCCAGCATTTT. This encodes CASSAAGQGRGQPQHF. The V call is TRBV25-1, the J call TRBJ1-5, with 9 bases aligning to TRBD1. CDR1 MGHDK and CDR2 SYGVNS come from the germline V gene. This CDR3 is 16 amino acids long. Trimming removed 4 bases from V and 6 bases from J; junction bases left unmatched: 10. The whole variable domain, remainder taken from reference TRBV25-1 and TRBJ1-5, is EADIYQTPRYLVIGTGKKITLECSQTMGHDKMYWYQQDPGMELHLIHYSYGVNSTEKGDLSSESTVSRIRTEHFPLTLESARPSHTSQYLCASSAAGQGRGQPQHFGDGTRLSIL.

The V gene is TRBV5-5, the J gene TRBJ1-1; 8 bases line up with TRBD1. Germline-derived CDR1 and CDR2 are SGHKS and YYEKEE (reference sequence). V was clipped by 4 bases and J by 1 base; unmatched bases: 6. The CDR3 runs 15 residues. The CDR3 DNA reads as TGTGCCAGCAGCCCAGGACAGGGATGGAACACTGAAGCTTTCTTT. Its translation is CASSPGQGWNTEAFF.